This T cell receptor beta chain was sequenced during a study of blood T cell repertoires in COVID-19. This clone is a singleton in its sample. Clones were read by immunoSEQ multiplex PCR, and TCRdb kept only the in-frame ones, dropping some. The data show 55,000 to 80,000 clones, around 80% seen once. Germline V CDR1 and CDR2: SNHLY, FYNNEI. The CDR3 runs to 12 residues. Trimming removed 8 bases at V and 4 bases at J, with 11 bases between. The chain uses TRBV2 and TRBJ1-2; D ambiguous. Sequences were obtained from peripheral blood. This TCR was sampled from a man between 60 and 75 years old with COVID-19, enrolled during active disease. CDR3 amino acids: CASGSPVYGYTF. The CDR3 bases are TGTGCCAGCGGGAGCCCCGTCTATGGCTACACCTTC.